This T cell receptor beta chain was found in a study of control samples from healthy donors and cancer patients. With 6 bases removed from V and 7 bases from J, the gap between germline ends came to 15 bases. The CDR3 covers 13 residues. Profiled with immunoSEQ multiplex PCR; TCRdb holds only in-frame clones, not every one. The sample includes around 59,000 clones, approximately 92% seen only once; the top ten take about 1.7%. The V gene is TRBV12-3 or TRBV12-4, the J gene TRBJ1-2; D unresolved. Sequencing was performed on PBMCs. This receptor was obtained from a man aged 35 to 55 with colorectal cancer. CDR3 loop: CASSPSGRAGYTF. In DNA form, the CDR3 reads TGTGCCAGCAGCCCGAGTGGGAGGGCTGGCTACACCTTC.